This entry is about one T cell receptor beta chain. From germline, CDR1 is SGDLS and CDR2 YYNGEE. The CDR3 totals 15 residues. V trimming: 3 bases; J trimming: 6 bases; junction bases outside the gene matches: 7. Profiling relied on immunoSEQ multiplex PCR, and the TCRdb table lists in-frame clones only, not all of them. This sample has about 220,000 clones, with approximately 90% found just once. The sample comes from a study of cytomegalovirus exposure and HLA in healthy donors. Material for sequencing was PBMCs. The sequence derives from a woman between 18 and 30 years old in good health and CMV-seronegative. The V gene is TRBV9, the J gene TRBJ2-1, with TRBD1 matching 9 bases. The CDR3 is CASSAGTGSINEQFF. Written as DNA, the CDR3 is TGTGCCAGCAGCGCCGGGACAGGGTCCATCAATGAGCAGTTCTTC.